This T cell receptor (beta chain) was captured in a study of blood T cells in healthy people across ages. Study-level findings and limits: In these data, TCR beta diversity tracked strongly with naive T cell percentage. Diversity figures derived from one million T cells were judged to underestimate the true value.

Alongside a J-beta primer mix, a sample-barcoded 5' primer served in a second PCR lasting about 7 to 12 cycles. Each CDR3 protein is one row after TCRdb ran MiXCR on the 5' RACE reads. The data show more than 900,000 distinct CDR3 sequences, around 29% seen once. This clonotype was seen a few times. The antigen is undetermined. PBMCs, at least 7 million per sample, were isolated. In germline, CDR1 is SGDLS, CDR2 YYNGEE. V dropped 2 bases and J dropped 1 base, with 22 bases sitting between them. The CDR3 spans 20 residues. These data were also filed under a second study, of T cells of mothers and their children. That study reports: For unrelated pairs as for related ones, thymic selection shapes TCR recombination output similarly.

The rearrangement joins TRBV9 to TRBJ2-6, with a possible D match to TRBD1 (8 bases). The sample comprised blood. The receptor's source is a middle-aged woman in good health. The CDR3 reads CASSVRTGRAYGSGANVLTF. CDR3 DNA sequence: TGTGCCAGCAGCGTCCGGACAGGGAGGGCGTATGGGTCTGGGGCCAACGTCCTGACTTTC.